Shown below are 27 T cell receptor beta chains from a single sample sequenced in a study of T and B cells in COVID-19 patients. Multiplex PCR with BIOMED2 TRB-A/B primer pools amplified TRB rearrangements. TCRdb re-derived calls from the multiplex PCR reads in MiXCR, one entry per CDR3 protein. The sample lists about 15,000 distinct CDR3 sequences, over 25% occurring once. Each TRB amplification used roughly 240-550 ng of genomic DNA from blood. The sample taken for sequencing was blood. The receptor source for this set is a human donor who had recovered from COVID-19.

By share, this clonotype ranks as medium-sized (0.01 to 0.1%). The CDR3 loop is CASSLTYEQYF. In DNA, the CDR3 is TGTGCCAGCAGCTTAACCTACGAGCAGTACTTC. V and J are TRBV13 and TRBJ2-7; no reliable D call. V was shortened by 2 bases and J by 2 bases, with 1 base between the two germline ends. Germline values: CDR1 PRHDT, CDR2 FYEKMQ (reference sequence). The CDR3 contains 11 residues.

This clonotype was seen a few times. This chain links TRBV5-4 with TRBJ1-2; D might be TRBD1 (6 bases). Germline CDR1 and CDR2: SGHNT and YYREEE (reference sequence). V lost 5 bases and J lost 3, with 17 bases in between. The CDR3 is made up of 15 amino acids. The chain's CDR3 is CASSQSGQPYYGYTF. The CDR3 region has the DNA TGTGCCAGCAGTCAAAGCGGACAGCCCTACTATGGCTACACCTTC.

Sample share makes this clonotype medium-sized. This chain joins TRBV6-5 and TRBJ2-1; D is unresolved. The CDR3 runs 13 residues. The germline CDR1 and CDR2 sequences are MNHEY and SVGAGI. Trimming took off 4 bases at V and 4 bases at J, with 8 bases between the two ends. CDR3 residues: CASSWTVYNEQFF. The CDR3 DNA sequence: TGTGCCAGCAGTTGGACGGTGTACAATGAGCAGTTCTTC.

This clonotype was observed a few times. V and J are TRBV12-3 or TRBV12-4 and TRBJ2-4; perhaps D is TRBD1 or TRBD2 (5 bases each). There are 16 residues in the CDR3. The V and J ends lost 3 bases and 1 base respectively, with 13 bases between them. CDR3 amino acids: CASSLGVGMAKNIQYF. CDR3 in DNA: TGTGCCAGCAGTTTGGGGGTTGGGATGGCCAAAAACATTCAGTACTTC.

This clonotype was detected a few times. The chain joins TRBV5-4 to TRBJ1-6; D unclear. Germline CDR1 reads SGHNT; CDR2 reads YYREEE (reference sequence). The ends were cut back, 5 bases at V and 7 bases at J, with 7 bases in the middle. The CDR3 is 12 residues long. CDR3 sequence (DNA): TGTGCCAGCAGGGTGGGGAATTCACCCCTCCACTTT. Protein: CASRVGNSPLHF.

As for this clonotype: A read error is possible here, since a much larger clone lies one base away. V and J are TRBV27 and TRBJ2-3; D is uncertain. This CDR3 is 11 amino acids long. Germline CDR1 is MNHEY and CDR2 is SMNVEV (reference sequence). Trimming took off 2 bases at V and 10 bases at J, with 7 bases between the two ends. CDR3 nucleotides: TGTGCCAGCAGTTTACGGCTAGCGCAGTATTTT. Residues: CASSLRLAQYF.

This clonotype was seen a handful of times. The rearrangement uses TRBV10-3 and TRBJ2-1; TRBD1 matches 7 bases. The CDR3 covers 15 residues. Germline lookup yields CDR1 ENHRY and CDR2 SYGVKD. V gave up 3 bases and J gave up 2 bases; unmatched junction bases: 4. DNA of the CDR3: TGTGCCATCAGTGATGGTCAGGGGGCCTACAATGAGCAGTTCTTC. This codes for CAISDGQGAYNEQFF.

This clonotype was counted ten times or more. The rearrangement links TRBV13 to TRBJ2-3; a weak D match, TRBD2 (5 bases). The V end was cut by 11 bases, the J end by 2 bases, with 20 bases between. Germline V gene sequence: CDR1 PRHDT, CDR2 FYEKMQ (reference sequence). The CDR3 extends over 15 amino acids. The CDR3: CASTMGRGNTDTQYF. CDR3 in DNA: TGTGCCTCGACCATGGGGAGAGGGAACACAGATACGCAGTATTTT.

This chain connects TRBV18 to TRBJ2-5; perhaps TRBD2 as D (6 bases). The germline gives CDR1 KGHSH, CDR2 LQKENI. This CDR3 spans 13 amino acids. V was clipped by 6 bases and J by 4 bases, with 12 bases between them. Here the CDR3 reads CASSLGLTETQYF. CDR3 coding DNA: TGTGCCAGCTCCCTGGGACTCACAGAGACCCAGTACTTC.

The chain combines TRBV10-2 with TRBJ2-3; 7 bases fit TRBD2. The CDR3 loop spans 13 amino acids. CDR1 is WSHSY, CDR2 SAAADI, per germline. With 7 bases clipped from V and 0 bases from J, the junction kept 1 base outside the gene matches. This chain's CDR3 is CASMGGSTDTQYF. CDR3 sequence (DNA): TGCGCCAGCATGGGGGGGAGCACAGATACGCAGTATTTT.

This clonotype showed up just a few times. The chain uses TRBV6-5 and TRBJ1-1; D ambiguous. Germline-derived CDR1 and CDR2 are MNHEY and SVGAGI. The CDR3 extends over 13 amino acids. Trimming removed 2 bases from V and 0 bases from J, with 4 bases in between. The CDR3: CASSYSLNTEAFF. The CDR3 DNA sequence: TGTGCCAGCAGTTACAGCTTGAACACTGAAGCTTTCTTT.

A few counts support this clonotype. CDR3 nucleotide sequence: TGTGCCAGCAGTTCACCGGGACGGCACCCTGAAGCTTTCTTT. Translated: CASSSPGRHPEAFF. This rearrangement joins TRBV5-6 to TRBJ1-1, with TRBD1 as a possible D gene (5 bases). The CDR3 sequence is 14 residues long. V lost 5 bases and J 6 bases, leaving 17 bases between the germline ends. Germline assignment: CDR1 SGHDT and CDR2 YYEEEE.

The chain combines TRBV20-1 with TRBJ2-1, with TRBD2 matching 13 bases. V dropped 5 bases and J dropped 7; count of bases not matched to a gene: 11. The germline gives CDR1 DFQATT, CDR2 SNEGSKA (reference sequence). CDR3 length: 16 amino acids. Here the CDR3 reads CSAPETSGRPGNEQFF. As DNA, the CDR3 is TGCAGTGCTCCAGAGACTAGCGGGAGGCCGGGGAATGAGCAGTTCTTC.

The table lists this clonotype with a count of one. The chain recombines TRBV5-1 with TRBJ1-6, with D unclear. Germline CDR1 is SGHRS and CDR2 is YFSETQ. V was clipped by 0 bases and J by 6 bases, with 4 bases between them. This CDR3 is built from 13 residues. CDR3 nucleotides: TGCGCCAGCAGCTTGGGAAGTAATTCACCCCTCCACTTT. Translation: CASSLGSNSPLHF. Complete variable domain (other parts from reference TRBV5-1 and TRBJ1-6): KAGVTQTPRYLIKTRGQQVTLSCSPISGHRSVSWYQQTPGQGLQFLFEYFSETQRNKGNFPGRFSGRQFSNSRSEMNVSTLELGDSALYLCASSLGSNSPLHFGNGTRLTVT.

This clonotype was detected many times. The rearrangement uses TRBV6-2 or TRBV6-3 and TRBJ2-7, with a tentative D call TRBD2 (5 bases). The V gene's germline CDR1 is MNHEY and CDR2 SVGEGT. The CDR3 loop spans 15 amino acids. Trimming took 5 bases from V and 2 from J, leaving 16 bases between them. The DNA of the CDR3 is TGTGCCAGCAGTGGATCGGAGGAGACCACCTACGAGCAGTACTTC. Protein: CASSGSEETTYEQYF.

This clonotype has a single count. The chain carries TRBV4-1 and TRBJ2-2; the D gene is possibly TRBD1 (5 bases). The CDR3 runs to 16 residues. Germline loops: CDR1 MGHRA, CDR2 YSYEKL. The germline V and J ends were trimmed by 4 bases and 4 bases, with 16 bases remaining between them. Written as DNA, the CDR3 is TGCGCCAGCAGCCTCCTTGACAGCCTTCCCACCGGGGAGCTGTTTTTT. Its translation: CASSLLDSLPTGELFF.

This clonotype showed up many times. The chain joins TRBV12-3 or TRBV12-4 to TRBJ1-2; D is uncertain. V was cut by 7 bases and J by 8 bases, with 5 bases left in between. The CDR3 runs to 9 residues. DNA for the CDR3: TGTGCCAGCAAATACGGCTACACCTTC. It encodes CASKYGYTF.

The V gene is TRBV7-2, the J gene TRBJ1-3; D is possibly TRBD1 (5 bases). The V gene lost 1 base and the J gene lost 1 base, with 14 bases spanning the gap. There are 17 residues in the CDR3. Germline assignment: CDR1 SGHTA and CDR2 FQGNSA. The CDR3 is CASSLGGRAGSGNTIYF. In DNA, the CDR3 is TGTGCCAGCAGCTTAGGGGGCAGGGCGGGATCTGGAAACACCATATATTTT.

Judged by abundance, this clonotype is medium-sized. The rearrangement links TRBV29-1 to TRBJ2-3; 8 bases are a match to TRBD2. J gave up 6 bases and V 7 bases, and 6 bases lay outside the gene matches. CDR1 and CDR2 from the germline V gene are SQVTM and ANQGSEA. The CDR3 totals 12 residues. CDR3 DNA: TGCAGCGCACGGGGGGGCCCCGATACGCAGTATTTT. Translation gives CSARGGPDTQYF.

The CDR3 loop reads CASTGTGTGELFF. The DNA of the CDR3 is TGCGCCAGCACCGGGACAGGGACCGGGGAGCTGTTTTTT. The chain combines TRBV10-2 with TRBJ2-2; 9 bases are a match to TRBD1. The V gene's germline CDR1 is WSHSY and CDR2 SAAADI. The CDR3 consists of 13 residues. The V segment lost 7 bases and the J segment 5 bases; nucleotides outside the gene matches: 2.

Worth noting for this clonotype: Since a much larger clone is just one base distant, this may be a read error. The V call is TRBV27, the J call TRBJ2-7; D may be TRBD1 or TRBD2 (5 bases each). Germline CDR1 and CDR2: MNHEY and SMNVEV (reference sequence). CDR3 length: 15 residues. This chain's CDR3 is CASSLKRGEGYELYF. CDR3 nucleotides: TGTGCCAGCAGTTTAAAGAGGGGCGAAGGCTACGAGCTGTACTTC.

The chain couples TRBV6-2 or TRBV6-3 to TRBJ2-2; 12 bases align to TRBD2. The CDR3 length is 19 residues. Germline V gene lookup returns CDR1 MNHEY and CDR2 SVGEGT. The junction had 15 bases not matched to a gene; V was cut back by 7 bases and J by 3 bases. The CDR3 sequence is CASTPGLAGGLRYTGELFF. DNA of the CDR3: TGTGCCAGCACCCCGGGGCTAGCGGGAGGGCTTCGGTACACCGGGGAGCTGTTTTTT.

J is TRBJ2-3 and V is TRBV5-1; D gene uncertain. This CDR3 spans 15 amino acids. CDR1 SGHRS and CDR2 YFSETQ come from the germline V gene. V lost 0 bases to trimming and J lost 2 bases, with 10 bases between them. CDR3 in amino acids: CASSLVPGSTDTQYF. The CDR3 region has the DNA TGCGCCAGCAGCTTGGTGCCCGGATCCACAGATACGCAGTATTTT.

V usage is TRBV4-1 and J usage is TRBJ1-1; D is possibly TRBD1 (5 bases). V gave up 1 base and J gave up 3 bases, with 12 bases separating them. The length of the CDR3 is 15 residues. The germline gives CDR1 MGHRA, CDR2 YSYEKL. The chain's CDR3 is CASSQGIGGDTEAFF. DNA of the CDR3: TGCGCCAGCAGCCAAGGGATCGGGGGAGACACTGAAGCTTTCTTT.

V is TRBV7-6 and J is TRBJ2-5; 9 nucleotides line up with TRBD1. The junction had 4 bases not matched to a gene; V was cut back by 0 bases and J by 5 bases. The CDR3 contains 15 residues. Looked up from germline, CDR1 is SGHVS and CDR2 is FNYEAQ. The CDR3 DNA sequence: TGTGCCAGCAGCTTAGCCAGGACAGGGGTTGAGACCCAGTACTTC. Its translation: CASSLARTGVETQYF. Supplemented by reference TRBV7-6 and TRBJ2-5, the full variable domain reads GAGVSQSPRYKVTKRGQDVALRCDPISGHVSLYWYRQALGQGPEFLTYFNYEAQQDKSGLPNDRFSAERPEGSISTLTIQRTEQRDSAMYRCASSLARTGVETQYFGPGTRLLVL.

The chain is built from TRBV11-2 and TRBJ2-7; D uncertain. Germline loops: CDR1 SGHAT, CDR2 FQNNGV. The V end lost 0 bases, the J end lost 3 bases, and 12 bases lay between the germline ends. CDR3 length: 15 residues. The CDR3 reads CASSLDRQQIYEQYF. The CDR3 region has the DNA TGTGCCAGCAGCTTAGACCGCCAACAGATCTACGAGCAGTACTTC.

The V and J genes are TRBV28 and TRBJ1-2; D is undetermined. V was trimmed by 6 bases and J by 5 bases, leaving 19 bases between them. The CDR3 runs 15 residues. CDR1 and CDR2 (germline): MDHEN, SYDVKM. The CDR3 bases are TGTGCCAGCAGCACCAGCCATTTGACTATATATGGCTACACCTTC. Its translation is CASSTSHLTIYGYTF.